The present T cell receptor (beta chain) was sequenced within a study of PD-L1 blockade in urothelial cancer. Clones were sequenced by immunoSEQ multiplex PCR, and TCRdb holds only the in-frame ones, with some missing. The data hold some 110,000 clones, with 85% to 90% observed a single time. V dropped 4 bases and J dropped 2; count of bases not matched to a gene: 4. This CDR3 is 15 amino acids long. Germline-derived CDR1 and CDR2 are SNHLY and FYNNEI. Time point reported: peripheral blood 6 weeks after treatment start. The rearrangement uses TRBV2 and TRBJ2-1; 8 bases agree with TRBD1. This TCR derives from a man in his 60s with urothelial cancer. The sample in question was PBMCs, obtained around atezolizumab (anti-PD-L1) treatment. CDR3 coding DNA: TGTGCCAGCAGTGGCGGGACAGGTCCCTACAATGAGCAGTTCTTC. Residues: CASSGGTGPYNEQFF.